This T cell receptor beta chain was sequenced for a study of blood T cell repertoires in COVID-19. Study-level background: Acute and convalescent COVID-19 specimens originated in the United States, Italy and Spain. Sample material is recorded as cDNA or gDNA derived from T cells, B-cell-depleted T cells, or PBMCs.

Note on this clone: In the same sample, other DNA sequences code for this CDR3.

V dropped 0 bases and J dropped 3; count of bases not matched to a gene: 10. Germline V CDR1 and CDR2: SGHVS, FQNEAQ. CDR3 length: 18 residues. As handled by the study authors: For nucleated cells, counts were estimated from reference gene primer amplification. TCRdb keeps only in-frame clones here, not all; method: immunoSEQ multiplex PCR. The DNA gave D and trimming, while V, J and clone size come from that table. The sample has about 270,000 clones, approximately 81% seen once; the top ten hold around 3%. This clonotype was sampled from a woman aged 55-69 years with active or convalescent COVID-19. The sequenced sample was peripheral blood. V is TRBV7-8 and J is TRBJ2-3, with 9 nucleotides matching TRBD1. CDR3 coding DNA: TGTGCCAGCAGCTTAGCGCTAATCGGACAGGGGAGAACAGATACGCAGTATTTT. Translating gives CASSLALIGQGRTDTQYF. Using reference TRBV7-8 and TRBJ2-3 for the parts outside the CDR3, the full variable domain is GAGVSQSPRYKVAKRGQDVALRCDPISGHVSLFWYQQALGQGPEFLTYFQNEAQLDKSGLPSDRFFAERPEGSVSTLKIQRTQQEDSAVYLCASSLALIGQGRTDTQYFGPGTRLTVL.